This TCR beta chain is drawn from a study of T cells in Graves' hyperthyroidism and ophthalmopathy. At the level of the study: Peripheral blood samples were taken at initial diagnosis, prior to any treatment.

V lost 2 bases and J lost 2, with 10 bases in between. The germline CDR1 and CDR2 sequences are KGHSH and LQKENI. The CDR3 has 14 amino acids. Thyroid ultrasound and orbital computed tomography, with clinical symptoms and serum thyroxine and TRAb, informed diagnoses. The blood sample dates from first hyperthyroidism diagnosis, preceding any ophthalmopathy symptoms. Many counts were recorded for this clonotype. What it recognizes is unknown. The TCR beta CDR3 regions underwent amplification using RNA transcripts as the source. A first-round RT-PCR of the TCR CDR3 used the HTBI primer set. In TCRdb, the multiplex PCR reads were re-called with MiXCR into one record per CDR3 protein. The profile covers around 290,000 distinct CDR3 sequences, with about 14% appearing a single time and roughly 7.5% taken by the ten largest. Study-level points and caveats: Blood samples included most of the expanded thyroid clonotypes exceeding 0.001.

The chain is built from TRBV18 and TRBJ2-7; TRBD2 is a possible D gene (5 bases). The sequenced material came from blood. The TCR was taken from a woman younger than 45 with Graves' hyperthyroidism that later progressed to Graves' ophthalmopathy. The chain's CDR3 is CASSPSPGTYEQYF. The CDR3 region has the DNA TGTGCCAGCTCACCATCCCCGGGAACCTACGAGCAGTACTTC. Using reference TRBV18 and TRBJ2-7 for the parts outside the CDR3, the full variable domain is NAGVMQNPRHLVRRRGQEARLRCSPMKGHSHVYWYRQLPEEGLKFMVYLQKENIIDESGMPKERFSAEFPKEGPSILRIQQVVRGDSAAYFCASSPSPGTYEQYFGPGTRLTVT.